One and the same sample provided the 32 T cell receptor beta chains below, sequenced in a study of cytomegalovirus exposure and HLA in healthy donors. PCR amplification relied on 60 Vbeta primers (plus 13 Jbeta primers). TCRdb's copy holds only in-frame clones and misses some; the assay was immunoSEQ multiplex PCR. The sample comprises 90,000 to 110,000 clones, around 15% of which are singletons, and over 0.8% rests with the top ten. What was sequenced was PBMCs. These receptors were obtained from a female donor in good health and CMV-seronegative.

This clone has just a few counts. The J gene is TRBJ2-6, the V gene TRBV5-6; 11 bases are a match to TRBD1. CDR3 length equals 17 residues. Looked up from germline, CDR1 is SGHDT and CDR2 is YYEEEE. The ends lost 6 bases at V and 4 bases at J; junction bases unmatched: 9. The CDR3 sequence is CASKTGQGAWGANVLTF. CDR3 sequence (DNA): TGTGCCAGCAAGACCGGACAGGGGGCTTGGGGGGCCAACGTCCTGACTTTC.

The J gene is TRBJ1-6, the V gene TRBV30; unclear D gene. V gave up 2 bases and J gave up 7 bases, with 15 bases separating them. CDR1 is GTSNPN and CDR2 is SVGIG in the germline V gene (reference sequence). The CDR3 covers 15 residues. CDR3 amino acids: CAWSFAIKLNSPLHF. The CDR3 bases are TGTGCCTGGAGTTTCGCGATCAAACTGAATTCACCCCTCCACTTT.

The gene calls are TRBV6-1 and TRBJ1-5, with a tentative D call TRBD1 (5 bases). Per germline, CDR1 MNHNS and CDR2 SASEGT. Trimming removed 1 base at V and 9 bases at J, with 13 bases between. The CDR3 sequence is 14 residues long. CDR3 coding DNA: TGTGCCAGCAGTGAAGGACAGAGAGCGGGGCCCCAGCATTTT. Translating gives CASSEGQRAGPQHF.

There are a few counts of this clone. CDR3 nucleotide sequence: TGTGCCAGCAGTAAGACAGCGAATGAGGCCAAAAACATTCAGTACTTC. It specifies CASSKTANEAKNIQYF. The chain joins TRBV2 to TRBJ2-4; D is possibly TRBD1 (5 bases). Germline V gene lookup returns CDR1 SNHLY and CDR2 FYNNEI. The CDR3 length is 16 residues. Trimming stripped 5 bases from V and 1 base from J, with 15 bases between. Full variable domain (remainder filled in from reference TRBV2 and TRBJ2-4): EPEVTQTPSHQVTQMGQEVILRCVPISNHLYFYWYRQILGQKVEFLVSFYNNEISEKSEIFDDQFSVERPDGSNFTLKIRSTKLEDSAMYFCASSKTANEAKNIQYFGAGTRLSVL.

There are a few counts of this clone. The CDR3 bases are TGTGCCATCACCCCGAGTCTAGCCTTCTACAATGAGCAGTTCTTC. Its protein product is CAITPSLAFYNEQFF. The chain joins TRBV10-3 to TRBJ2-1, with a possible D match to TRBD2 (5 bases). The CDR3 extends over 15 amino acids. Germline V gene lookup returns CDR1 ENHRY and CDR2 SYGVKD. Trimming left V 7 bases short and J 3 bases short, with 16 bases between.

The chain recombines TRBV19 with TRBJ2-1; 15 nucleotides agree with TRBD2. Per germline, CDR1 LNHDA and CDR2 SQIVND (reference sequence). The CDR3 totals 14 residues. V lost 5 bases and J lost 16; bases outside the gene matches: 9. CDR3 protein: CASSLGLAGGQIFF. CDR3 in DNA: TGTGCCAGTAGTCTTGGACTAGCGGGAGGGCAGATCTTCTTC.

The V gene is TRBV11-2, the J gene TRBJ1-1, with D tentatively TRBD1 (6 bases). The germline CDR1 and CDR2 sequences are SGHAT and FQNNGV. V was cut by 3 bases and J by 3 bases, with 8 bases left in between. The CDR3 is 13 amino acids. The CDR3 DNA reads as TGTGCCAGCAGCTTGGACAGATACACTGAAGCTTTCTTT. Translating gives CASSLDRYTEAFF.

This clone has only a few counts. This chain joins TRBV5-1 and TRBJ2-7; D may be TRBD2 (5 bases). Trimming took 4 bases from V and 5 from J, leaving 16 bases between them. Germline values: CDR1 SGHRS, CDR2 YFSETQ. The CDR3 contains 14 residues. CDR3 protein: CASSPNKGSHEQYF. CDR3 nucleotides: TGCGCCAGCAGCCCGAATAAAGGGAGCCACGAGCAGTACTTC. Full variable domain (rest looked up from reference TRBV5-1 and TRBJ2-7): KAGVTQTPRYLIKTRGQQVTLSCSPISGHRSVSWYQQTPGQGLQFLFEYFSETQRNKGNFPGRFSGRQFSNSRSEMNVSTLELGDSALYLCASSPNKGSHEQYFGPGTRLTVT.

This chain links TRBV27 with TRBJ2-7; D is unclear. From germline, CDR1 is MNHEY and CDR2 SMNVEV (reference sequence). The CDR3 consists of 14 residues. V lost 0 bases and J 6 bases, leaving 12 bases between the germline ends. CDR3 sequence: CASSLSGSRVEQYF. The CDR3 DNA reads TGTGCCAGCAGTTTATCAGGCAGCCGGGTCGAGCAGTACTTC.

This sequence joins TRBV28 and TRBJ2-7; D may be TRBD1 (6 bases). Germline CDR1 reads MDHEN; CDR2 reads SYDVKM. The CDR3 has 14 amino acids. The V gene lost 2 bases and the J gene lost 3 bases, with 11 bases spanning the gap. CDR3 DNA: TGTGCCAGCAGTTTAGAAGGGGGTGTCTACGAGCAGTACTTC. Amino acids: CASSLEGGVYEQYF.

The chain couples TRBV19 to TRBJ1-1; D might be TRBD1 (5 bases). There are 15 residues in the CDR3. CDR1 is LNHDA and CDR2 is SQIVND in the germline V gene (reference sequence). Trimming cost V 0 bases and J 0 bases, with 8 bases left between them. The CDR3 is CASSIDGGMNTEAFF. DNA of the CDR3: TGTGCCAGTAGTATAGATGGGGGGATGAACACTGAAGCTTTCTTT.

The V gene is TRBV5-6, the J gene TRBJ1-1, with TRBD1 matching 8 bases. J was trimmed by 2 bases and V by 4 bases; bases with no gene match: 4. The germline gives CDR1 SGHDT, CDR2 YYEEEE. The CDR3 loop spans 14 amino acids. The chain's CDR3 is CASSQGALNTEAFF. Written as DNA, the CDR3 is TGTGCCAGCAGCCAGGGGGCCCTCAACACTGAAGCTTTCTTT.

This clone has just a few counts. This chain uses TRBV7-9 with TRBJ2-6; TRBD2 matches 7 bases. Germline V gives CDR1 SEHNR, CDR2 FQNEAQ (reference sequence). The CDR3 consists of 18 residues. Trimming cost V 5 bases and J 4 bases; bases outside gene matches: 14. CDR3 DNA sequence: TGTGCCAGCAGCAAGGCGGTTGGGGGGGGAGACGGGGCCAACGTCCTGACTTTC. Amino acid sequence: CASSKAVGGGDGANVLTF.

This clone was seen a handful of times. The chain joins TRBV19 to TRBJ1-3; D uncertain. The CDR3 is 14 residues long. Germline lookup yields CDR1 LNHDA and CDR2 SQIVND (reference sequence). The V and J ends lost 6 bases and 0 bases respectively, with 9 bases between them. The CDR3 loop reads CASRQASSGNTIYF. The CDR3 DNA is TGTGCCAGTAGGCAGGCGTCCTCTGGAAACACCATATATTTT.

The sample holds many counts of this clone. The chain employs TRBV7-2 and TRBJ2-1; D possibly corresponds to TRBD2 (6 bases). V was trimmed by 0 bases and J by 10 bases, leaving 10 bases between them. Germline CDR1 and CDR2: SGHTA and FQGNSA. This CDR3 comprises 13 residues. The DNA for the CDR3 is TGTGCCAGCAGCTTAGCCGGCGGGGCCGAGCAGTTCTTC. This sequence encodes CASSLAGGAEQFF.

This clone was picked up a small number of times. This sequence joins TRBV27 and TRBJ2-3; 13 nucleotides line up with TRBD2. The CDR3 spans 19 residues. After removal of 1 base from V and 2 bases from J, the junction contained 9 bases not matched to a gene. Germline values: CDR1 MNHEY, CDR2 SMNVEV (reference sequence). The CDR3 nucleotides read TGTGCCAGCAGTTTATTCTCAATCGGACTAGCGGGAGCCACAGATACGCAGTATTTT. Amino acids: CASSLFSIGLAGATDTQYF.

This clone has more than one count but fewer than ten. The chain employs TRBV6-6 and TRBJ2-7, with a possible D match to TRBD1 (6 bases). The CDR3 covers 14 residues. CDR1 and CDR2 from the germline V gene are MNHNY and SVGAGI (reference sequence). The V end was cut by 8 bases, the J end by 5 bases, with 19 bases between. This CDR3 reads CASDGPGARNEQYF. CDR3 DNA sequence: TGTGCCAGCGACGGGCCAGGGGCTCGGAACGAGCAGTACTTC.

This clone has more than one count but fewer than ten. The chain carries TRBV9 and TRBJ2-7, with D maybe TRBD2 (5 bases). V was trimmed by 4 bases and J by 5 bases, leaving 13 bases between them. Germline V gene sequence: CDR1 SGDLS, CDR2 YYNGEE. This CDR3 contains 13 residues. CDR3 amino acids: CASSTRTGNEQYF. CDR3 nucleotides: TGTGCCAGCAGCACCCGGACGGGAAACGAGCAGTACTTC.

This clone has a handful of counts. The chain carries TRBV5-1 and TRBJ2-3; D may be TRBD1 (6 bases). Trimming took off 0 bases at V and 1 base at J, with 9 bases between the two ends. Germline CDR1 is SGHRS and CDR2 is YFSETQ. The length of the CDR3 is 15 residues. CDR3 in DNA: TGCGCCAGCAGCTTGGGACAGGTGGGCACAGATACGCAGTATTTT. Its translation: CASSLGQVGTDTQYF.

The chain has TRBV4-1 and TRBJ2-1, with no clear D. The CDR3 covers 12 residues. The V and J ends lost 2 bases and 5 bases respectively, with 4 bases between them. The germline CDR1 and CDR2 sequences are MGHRA and YSYEKL. The CDR3 DNA is TGCGCCAGCAGCCAAACAGACAATGAGCAGTTCTTC. This encodes CASSQTDNEQFF.

This chain links TRBV18 with TRBJ2-5; the match to TRBD1 covers 7 bases. V gave up 6 bases and J gave up 2 bases; unmatched junction bases: 9. In germline, CDR1 is KGHSH, CDR2 LQKENI. This CDR3 is built from 15 residues. In nucleotides, the CDR3 is TGTGCCAGCTCCCTTCGGACAGGCGTACAAGAGACCCAGTACTTC. It yields the protein CASSLRTGVQETQYF.

This rearrangement joins TRBV7-9 to TRBJ1-3; no clear D gene. The V end lost 3 bases, the J end lost 4 bases, and 10 bases lay between the germline ends. The germline V gene has CDR1 SEHNR and CDR2 FQNEAQ (reference sequence). CDR3 length equals 14 residues. The CDR3 sequence is CASSLEAQGNTIYF. The CDR3 DNA reads as TGTGCCAGCAGCTTGGAAGCACAGGGAAACACCATATATTTT.

The V and J genes are TRBV9 and TRBJ2-5; D remains ambiguous. The CDR3 consists of 15 residues. V gave up 7 bases and J gave up 5 bases, with 21 bases separating them. Germline V gene lookup returns CDR1 SGDLS and CDR2 YYNGEE. CDR3: CASAATSAAMETQYF. Here the CDR3 DNA reads TGTGCCAGCGCAGCCACTTCTGCGGCGATGGAGACCCAGTACTTC.

This chain joins TRBV6-1 and TRBJ2-7; TRBD2 aligns across 14 bases. The J segment lost 0 bases and the V segment lost 2 bases, leaving 12 bases of the junction unmatched. The CDR3 runs 20 residues. The germline gives CDR1 MNHNS, CDR2 SASEGT. CDR3 protein: CASSESPGLAGAYPSYEQYF. For the CDR3, the DNA is TGTGCCAGCAGTGAAAGCCCGGGACTAGCGGGAGCTTATCCCTCCTACGAGCAGTACTTC.

V is TRBV6-1 and J is TRBJ1-2; no firm D call. CDR1 is MNHNS, CDR2 SASEGT, per germline. V shed 5 bases and J shed 4 bases, with 5 bases lying between them. The CDR3 covers 11 residues. The CDR3 sequence: CASSYRYGYTF. CDR3 DNA sequence: TGTGCCAGCAGTTATCGCTATGGCTACACCTTC.

The J gene is TRBJ2-5, the V gene TRBV13; a weak D match, TRBD1 (5 bases). There are 14 residues in the CDR3. Germline V CDR1 and CDR2: PRHDT, FYEKMQ (reference sequence). V was cut by 2 bases and J by 2 bases, with 9 bases left in between. The CDR3: CASSLLSGQETQYF. The CDR3 bases are TGTGCCAGCAGCTTATTGTCAGGGCAAGAGACCCAGTACTTC. Supplemented by reference TRBV13 and TRBJ2-5, the full variable domain reads AAGVIQSPRHLIKEKRETATLKCYPIPRHDTVYWYQQGPGQDPQFLISFYEKMQSDKGSIPDRFSAQQFSDYHSELNMSSLELGDSALYFCASSLLSGQETQYFGPGTRLLVL.

In this sample, this clone turned up a few times. The rearrangement links TRBV7-3 to TRBJ2-7; D not certain. V lost 0 bases and J 6 bases, leaving 12 bases between the germline ends. This CDR3 contains 14 residues. Germline V CDR1 and CDR2: SGHTA, FQGTGA. CDR3 coding DNA: TGTGCCAGCAGCTTAACTGAGTCTCCTCGCGAGCAGTACTTC. Its translation is CASSLTESPREQYF. Supplemented by reference TRBV7-3 and TRBJ2-7, the full variable domain reads GAGVSQTPSNKVTEKGKYVELRCDPISGHTALYWYRQSLGQGPEFLIYFQGTGAADDSGLPNDRFFAVRPEGSVSTLKIQRTERGDSAVYLCASSLTESPREQYFGPGTRLTVT.

The chain couples TRBV4-3 to TRBJ2-2; a possible D gene is TRBD1 (7 bases). CDR1 is LGHNA and CDR2 is YSLEER in the germline V gene. The V end was cut by 1 base, the J end by 4 bases, with 10 bases between. The CDR3 consists of 15 residues. The CDR3 DNA is TGCGCCAGCAGCCAAGGCAGGGGGGTCACCGGGGAGCTGTTTTTT. Translated, it gives CASSQGRGVTGELFF.

This clone was detected only a few times. V is TRBV4-3 and J is TRBJ2-1; 7 nucleotides match TRBD2. The V gene's germline CDR1 is LGHNA and CDR2 YSLEER. J gave up 16 bases and V 4 bases, and 13 bases lay outside the gene matches. This CDR3 is built from 13 residues. The DNA for the CDR3 is TGCGCCAGCAGCCCGCGTCTAGCGGACGCACCCTTCTTC. Protein sequence: CASSPRLADAPFF.

This clone was counted between two and nine times. The chain recombines TRBV7-2 with TRBJ1-5, with a possible D match to TRBD1 (6 bases). The germline CDR1 and CDR2 sequences are SGHTA and FQGNSA. The CDR3 has 14 residues. The ends were cut back, 5 bases at V and 6 bases at J, with 14 bases in the middle. CDR3 DNA sequence: TGTGCCAGCAGCCTAGACGGGGGGCGTCAGCCCCAGCATTTT. Translated: CASSLDGGRQPQHF.

This clone showed up just a few times. The chain links TRBV9 to TRBJ1-2; tentative D call: TRBD1 (6 bases). V shed 3 bases and J shed 4 bases, with 16 bases lying between them. From germline, CDR1 is SGDLS and CDR2 YYNGEE. This CDR3 is 15 amino acids long. The chain's CDR3 is CASSALTAGAYGYTF. The CDR3 nucleotides are TGTGCCAGCAGCGCGTTGACAGCGGGGGCCTATGGCTACACCTTC.

The chain couples TRBV7-2 to TRBJ2-2; D is perhaps TRBD2 (5 bases). Per germline, CDR1 SGHTA and CDR2 FQGNSA. This CDR3 comprises 14 residues. Trimming took off 3 bases at V and 6 bases at J, with 11 bases between the two ends. The CDR3 sequence is CASSFQRSPGELFF. CDR3 sequence (DNA): TGTGCCAGCAGCTTCCAGCGGAGCCCCGGGGAGCTGTTTTTT.